Given below is one T cell receptor beta chain in context. No antigen is known for it. These data belong to a study of cytomegalovirus exposure and HLA in healthy donors. Study at large: Most genotyped donors, 75% to 85% of around 370, had Caucasian-associated genetic ancestry.

PCR involved 60 Vbeta and 13 Jbeta primers. Sequencing was performed with immunoSEQ multiplex PCR; in TCRdb, only in-frame clones are kept and a portion is missing. The table includes approximately 110,000 clones, around 81% detected once. Trimming shortened V by 4 bases and J by 1 base, and 15 bases separated the two germline ends. CDR1 and CDR2 from the germline V gene are SGHDT and YYEEEE. The CDR3 is 15 residues long. The donors, nominally healthy at sampling, likely had unrecorded immune exposures. General study findings and limits: The study had only CMV serostatus as immune exposure information.

The chain employs TRBV5-6 and TRBJ2-7; TRBD2 might be the D (6 bases). The sequencing input was PBMCs. The clonotype was recovered from a woman aged 25 to 39 in good health and CMV-seronegative. The CDR3 loop is CASSLGSINSYEQYF. The CDR3 coding sequence is TGTGCCAGCAGCCTCGGGAGCATTAATTCCTACGAGCAGTACTTC.